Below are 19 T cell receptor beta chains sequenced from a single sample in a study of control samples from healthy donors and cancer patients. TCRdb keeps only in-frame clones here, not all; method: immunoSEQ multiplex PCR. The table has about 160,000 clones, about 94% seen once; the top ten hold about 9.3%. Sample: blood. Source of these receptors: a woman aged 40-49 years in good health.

CDR3 DNA: TGTGCCAGCAGTGTAAACAGGGTCGAGCTGAACACTGAAGCTTTCTTT. Protein product: CASSVNRVELNTEAFF. This chain connects TRBV2 to TRBJ1-1; a weak D match, TRBD1 (6 bases). Trimming pared 4 bases from V and 0 bases from J, leaving 15 bases between. Germline V gives CDR1 SNHLY, CDR2 FYNNEI. The CDR3 totals 16 residues.

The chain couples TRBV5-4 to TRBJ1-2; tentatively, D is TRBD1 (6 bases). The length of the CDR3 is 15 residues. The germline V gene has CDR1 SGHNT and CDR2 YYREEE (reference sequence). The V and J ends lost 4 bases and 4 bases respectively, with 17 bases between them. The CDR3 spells CASSMMDSLAYGYTF. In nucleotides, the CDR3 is TGTGCCAGCAGCATGATGGACAGCCTCGCCTATGGCTACACCTTC.

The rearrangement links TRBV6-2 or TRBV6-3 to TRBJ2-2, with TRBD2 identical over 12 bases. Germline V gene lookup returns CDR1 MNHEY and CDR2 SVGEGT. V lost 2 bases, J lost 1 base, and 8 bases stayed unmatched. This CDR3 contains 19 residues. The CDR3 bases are TGTGCCAGCAGTTACGTGGCTAGCGGGAGGGCGCGGAACACCGGGGAGCTGTTTTTT. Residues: CASSYVASGRARNTGELFF.

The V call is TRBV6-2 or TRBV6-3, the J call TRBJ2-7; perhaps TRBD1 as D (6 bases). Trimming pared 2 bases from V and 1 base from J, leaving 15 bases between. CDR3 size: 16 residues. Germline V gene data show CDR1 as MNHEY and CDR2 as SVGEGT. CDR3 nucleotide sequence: TGTGCCAGCAGTTACCCCACAGGGAGTGTGTCCTACGAGCAGTACTTC. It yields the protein CASSYPTGSVSYEQYF.

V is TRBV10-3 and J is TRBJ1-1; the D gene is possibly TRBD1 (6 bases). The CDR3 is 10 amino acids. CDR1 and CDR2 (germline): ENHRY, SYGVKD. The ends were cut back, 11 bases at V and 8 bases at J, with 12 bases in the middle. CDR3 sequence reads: CAVGGREAFF. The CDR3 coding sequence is TGTGCCGTGGGGGGCCGCGAAGCTTTCTTT.

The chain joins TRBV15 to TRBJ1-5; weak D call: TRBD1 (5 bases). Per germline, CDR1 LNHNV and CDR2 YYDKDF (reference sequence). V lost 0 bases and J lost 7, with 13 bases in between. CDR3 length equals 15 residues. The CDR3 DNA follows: TGTGCCACCAGCAGAGACCGGGGCGGGGACCAGCCCCAGCATTTT. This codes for CATSRDRGGDQPQHF.

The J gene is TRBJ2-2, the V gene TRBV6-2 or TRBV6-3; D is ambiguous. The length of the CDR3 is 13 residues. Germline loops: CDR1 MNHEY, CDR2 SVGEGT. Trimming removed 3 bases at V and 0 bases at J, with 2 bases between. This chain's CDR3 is CASSYTNTGELFF. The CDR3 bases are TGTGCCAGCAGTTATACGAACACCGGGGAGCTGTTTTTT.

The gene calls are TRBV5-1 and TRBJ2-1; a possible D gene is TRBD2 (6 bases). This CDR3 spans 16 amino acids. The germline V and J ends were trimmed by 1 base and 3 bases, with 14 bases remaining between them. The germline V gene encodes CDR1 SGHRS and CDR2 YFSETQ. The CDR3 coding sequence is TGCGCCAGCAGCTTGTTGACGGGAGTAGGCTACAATGAGCAGTTCTTC. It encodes CASSLLTGVGYNEQFF.

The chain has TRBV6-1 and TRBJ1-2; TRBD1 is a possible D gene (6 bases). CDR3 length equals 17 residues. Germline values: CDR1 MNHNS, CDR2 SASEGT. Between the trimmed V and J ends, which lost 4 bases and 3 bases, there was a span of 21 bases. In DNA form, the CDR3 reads TGTGCCAGCAGTGGCCGTCCCGGGACATCGATCCACTATGGCTACACCTTC. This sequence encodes CASSGRPGTSIHYGYTF.

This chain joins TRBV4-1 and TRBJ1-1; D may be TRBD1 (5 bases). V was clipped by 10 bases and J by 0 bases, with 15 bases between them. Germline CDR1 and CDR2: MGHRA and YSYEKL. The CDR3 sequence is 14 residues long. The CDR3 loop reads CATTAGSLNTEAFF. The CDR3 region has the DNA TGCGCCACCACCGCAGGGAGTTTGAACACTGAAGCTTTCTTT.

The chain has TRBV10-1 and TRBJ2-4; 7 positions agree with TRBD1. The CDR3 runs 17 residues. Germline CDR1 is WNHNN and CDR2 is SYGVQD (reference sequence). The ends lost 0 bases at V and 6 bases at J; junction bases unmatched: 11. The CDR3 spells CASSESRNSDRANIQYF. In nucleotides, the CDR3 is TGCGCCAGCAGTGAGTCCCGTAATAGCGACAGGGCAAACATTCAGTACTTC.

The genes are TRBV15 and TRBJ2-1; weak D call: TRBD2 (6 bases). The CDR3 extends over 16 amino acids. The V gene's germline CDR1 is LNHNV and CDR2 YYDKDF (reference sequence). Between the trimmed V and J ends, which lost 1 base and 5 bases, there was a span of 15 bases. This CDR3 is CATSRVRGPGDNEQFF. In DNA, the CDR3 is TGTGCCACCAGCAGAGTGCGCGGGCCGGGGGACAATGAGCAGTTCTTC. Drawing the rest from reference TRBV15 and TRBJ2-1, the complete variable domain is DAMVIQNPRYQVTQFGKPVTLSCSQTLNHNVMYWYQQKSSQAPKLLFHYYDKDFNNEADTPDNFQSRRPNTSFCFLDIRSPGLGDTAMYLCATSRVRGPGDNEQFFGPGTRLTVL.

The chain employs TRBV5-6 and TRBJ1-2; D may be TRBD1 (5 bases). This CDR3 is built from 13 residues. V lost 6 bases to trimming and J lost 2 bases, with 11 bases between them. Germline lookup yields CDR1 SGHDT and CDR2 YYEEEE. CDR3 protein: CASNRGPNYGYTF. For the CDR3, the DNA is TGTGCCAGCAACCGGGGCCCCAACTATGGCTACACCTTC. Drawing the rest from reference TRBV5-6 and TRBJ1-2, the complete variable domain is DAGVTQSPTHLIKTRGQQVTLRCSPKSGHDTVSWYQQALGQGPQFIFQYYEEEERQRGNFPDRFSGHQFPNYSSELNVNALLLGDSALYLCASNRGPNYGYTFGSGTRLTVV.

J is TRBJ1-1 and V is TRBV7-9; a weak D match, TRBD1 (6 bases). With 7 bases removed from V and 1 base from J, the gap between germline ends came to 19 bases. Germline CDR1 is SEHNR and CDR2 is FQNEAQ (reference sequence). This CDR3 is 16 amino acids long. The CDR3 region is CASTPPPEGENTEAFF. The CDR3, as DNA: TGTGCCAGCACCCCACCTCCAGAGGGGGAGAACACTGAAGCTTTCTTT.

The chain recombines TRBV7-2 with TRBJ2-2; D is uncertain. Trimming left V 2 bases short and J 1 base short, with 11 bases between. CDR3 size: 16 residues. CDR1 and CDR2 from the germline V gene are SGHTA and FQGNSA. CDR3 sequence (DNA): TGTGCCAGCAGCTTACCCGGGCGGATGAACACCGGGGAGCTGTTTTTT. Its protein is CASSLPGRMNTGELFF.

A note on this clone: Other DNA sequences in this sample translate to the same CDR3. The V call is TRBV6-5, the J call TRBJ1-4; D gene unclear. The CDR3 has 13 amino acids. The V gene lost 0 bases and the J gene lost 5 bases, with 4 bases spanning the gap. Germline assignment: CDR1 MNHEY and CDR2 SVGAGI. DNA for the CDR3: TGTGCCAGCAGTTACTCCCTGAATGAAAAACTGTTTTTT. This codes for CASSYSLNEKLFF.

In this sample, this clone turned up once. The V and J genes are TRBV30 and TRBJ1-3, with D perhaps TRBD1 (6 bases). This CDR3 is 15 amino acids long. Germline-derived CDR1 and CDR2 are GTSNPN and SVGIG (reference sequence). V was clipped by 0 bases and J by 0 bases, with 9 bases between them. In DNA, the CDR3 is TGTGCCTGGAGTGTAGTAGGGGGCTCTGGAAACACCATATATTTT. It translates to CAWSVVGGSGNTIYF.

The CDR3 DNA reads TGTGCCAGCAGTACCGGCTACGAGCAGTACTTC. It encodes CASSTGYEQYF. The chain carries TRBV25-1 and TRBJ2-7; D is uncertain. This CDR3 has 11 amino acids. Per germline, CDR1 MGHDK and CDR2 SYGVNS. Trimming cost V 5 bases and J 3 bases, with 5 bases left between them.

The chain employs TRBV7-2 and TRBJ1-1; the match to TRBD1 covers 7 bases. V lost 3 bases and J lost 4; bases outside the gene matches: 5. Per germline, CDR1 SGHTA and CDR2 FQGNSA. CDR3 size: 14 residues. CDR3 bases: TGTGCCAGCAGCTTCGACAGGGTCGGCACTGAAGCTTTCTTT. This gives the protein CASSFDRVGTEAFF. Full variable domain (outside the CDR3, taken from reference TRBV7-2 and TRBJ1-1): GAGVSQSPSNKVTEKGKDVELRCDPISGHTALYWYRQSLGQGLEFLIYFQGNSAPDKSGLPSDRFSAERTGGSVSTLTIQRTQQEDSAVYLCASSFDRVGTEAFFGQGTRLTVV.